Included here is one T cell receptor (beta chain) sequence, with context. This clone was detected a few times. What this receptor recognizes is not known. The input lacks base qualities; no much larger clone sits a single base away. In total, roughly 670 healthy bone marrow donors made up the cohort. All cohort members were sampled while nominally healthy, although unrecorded immune exposures were likely present. The donor tested CMV seronegative, placing the donor among the roughly 340 seronegative members of the cohort. Every donor gave a peripheral blood sample, and the peripheral blood mononuclear cells from that sample were used for TCR beta sequencing. The Qiagen DNeasy Blood Extraction Kit was used to extract genomic DNA from the blood cell samples. This sample stems from a study of cytomegalovirus exposure and HLA in healthy donors (dated by TCRdb to the late 2010s). Regarding the research as a whole: An earlier analysis of 587 of the donors reported approximately 300 Gb of sequence data and 117 million unique TCR beta sequences from about 200 million T cells. Rather than using new phenotypic data, the later analysis identified candidate immune exposures from TCR beta sequences and from how often those sequences occurred across donors. A later genetic analysis took genome-wide SNP genotypes for 398 of the 666 donors and used that subset as a discovery cohort. An earlier analysis of 500 to 750 of the donors applied high-throughput TCR beta sequencing to assess whether each TCR beta V gene segment acted as functional or pseudogenic. Around 320 gigabases of sequencing data and tens of millions of unique TCR sequences were included in an early release covering around 650 HLA-typed donors. HLA typing covered class I and class II loci at four-digit resolution. The study profiled the T cell repertoires of 500 to 800 subjects by immunosequencing and related them to cytomegalovirus serostatus. Every repertoire in the discovery cohort had been generated on one and the same sequencing platform. The genetic ancestry cluster associated with self-reported Caucasian donors included 81% of the approximately 410 genotyped donors. High-throughput TCR immunosequencing, statistical association of individual TCRs with disease status, and machine learning were combined to predict cytomegalovirus infection status. Donor age, sex, ethnicity and CMV serostatus were compiled together with the repertoire data. Several DR-DQ haplotypes were handled as single units for association and clustering because linkage in the cohort was strong. On average, about 240,000 unique TCR beta nucleotide sequences were sequenced per donor among a few hundred genotyped donors of the cohort, with approximately 18% of those sequences being non-productive. Typing coverage varied by locus: 629-630 donors for A, B, C, DRB1 and DQB1; roughly 520 for DQA1; about 600 for DPA1; approximately 490 for DPB1. Along with the approximately 700-subject first cohort, a separate validation cohort of roughly 110 different subjects was used. The study aimed to test whether signatures of past pathogen exposure could be identified by cataloging public T cell receptors. A later analysis re-analyzed previously published TCR beta repertoires from 666 donors and added high-resolution HLA genotyping to study TCR occurrence patterns. Broader findings and caveats from the paper: A later analysis reported that several top co-occurrence clusters appeared linked to parvovirus B19, influenza, CMV and Epstein-Barr virus. Roughly uniform sequencing depth across donors was assumed in presence/absence analyses, although this assumption may not hold. Immune exposure information for the cohort was limited to CMV serostatus. Compared with equally common non-associated chains, HLA-associated TCR beta chains in a later analysis were more clonally expanded and had lower generation probabilities. A few of the identified cytomegalovirus-associated TCR beta chains were confirmed in vitro to be specific for cytomegalovirus antigens. In a later genetic analysis, a missense DCLRE1C variant was associated with V-gene and J-gene trimming of TCR beta chains, and the association was replicated in an independent cohort. Because counts were too low, some 17 rarely observed V segments, including chromosome 9 orphons, were left out of the earlier analysis of 500 to 650 of the donors. The authors suggested that the approach could potentially be extended to other disease states and immunological phenotypes. In an earlier analysis of under 600 of the donors, most TCR beta V segments were observed in productive rearrangements about 87% or about 30% of the time, broadly matching IMGT annotations. A further reported finding was that TCR beta sequences accurately predicted the HLA-A and HLA-B alleles for most subjects in the first cohort. This cohort had only TCR beta chains sequenced, and the lack of alpha or paired-chain data limited which features could be detected. Some IMGT-functional V segments, including TRBV6-2 and TRBV6-3, could not be told apart with the 87-base-pair reads, so those segments were excluded. In a later analysis, most CMV-associated TCR beta chains were found to appear HLA-restricted, with HLA associations seemingly driven largely by CMV exposure. A group of highly shared sequence variants was considered likely to be a technical artifact of the sequencing pipeline. Because some donors lacked HLA typing at each locus, the association tests relied only on the typed subset. In a later analysis, some 18,000 TCR beta sequences were associated with specific HLA alleles at a false discovery rate of 0.05. The study gave a list of 150 to 200 TCR beta chains associated with cytomegalovirus. In both the original and validation cohorts, the classifier was reported to diagnose cytomegalovirus status with high specificity and sensitivity. When HLA alleles, especially DR and DQ, strongly co-occurred, attributing TCR associations to individual alleles was difficult. Across donors, most TCR sequences were observed very rarely, whereas some public TCRs were present in many individuals. In a later genetic analysis, fewer N-insertions in productive TCRs were reported among donors in an Asian-associated ancestry cluster than the approximately 630-donor mean. Linkage disequilibrium might explain the correlated functional status among segregating V segments, but an unknown experimental factor could not be ruled out. In a later analysis, TCR association rates were found to vary across HLA loci, with the most associated TCRs seen for DRB1 alleles and the fewest for HLA-C alleles.

The library was built by means of the immunoSEQ multiplex PCR assay. For the multiplex PCR, a mixture combining 60 forward primers for TCR Vbeta segments and 13 reverse primers for TCR Jbeta segments was used. The CDR3 region of rearranged TCR beta genes was amplified from genomic DNA by a multiplex PCR assay. The Illumina HiSeq System was used to sequence the amplified TCR beta libraries as 87-base-pair reads. From the authors' description of their analysis: Across the 500 to 700 repertoires, a later analysis counted about 81 million unique TCR beta chains, approximately 10 million of which were shared by at least two donors. To remove PCR and sequencing errors, raw reads were error-corrected and collapsed into unique sequences using a nearest-neighbor algorithm that merged closely related sequences. V, D and J gene segments were assigned by aligning CDR3 sequences to IMGT reference sequences. Each retained sequence needed at least a six-nucleotide match to both a V gene segment and a J gene segment. Rearrangements were classified as productive when the CDR3 lacked stop codons and remained in frame with V and J, and all other rearrangements were classified as non-productive. CDR3 was defined according to IMGT convention as the region running from the second conserved V-encoded cysteine to the conserved J-encoded phenylalanine. The earlier analysis of some 600 of the donors excluded sequences that lacked an unambiguous match to a single V gene segment. In an earlier analysis of roughly 500 of the donors, V segments were called functional above 56.7% productive rearrangements and were called segregating when the between-donor standard deviation exceeded 5%. A statistical classification framework was built to diagnose cytomegalovirus status from the catalog of TCR beta chain sequences. A later analysis assigned V and J genes by comparing TCR nucleotide sequences with IMGT/GENE-DB human TR gene sequences. Using the TCRdist pipeline, a later analysis assigned CDR3 sequences along with most-parsimonious VDJ recombination scenarios. A later analysis defined each TCR beta chain by its CDR3 amino acid sequence plus V-gene family, and excluded reads lacking a unique V-gene family. To address suspected cross-contamination and a sequencing artifact, a later analysis removed roughly 580 highly shared, low-generation-probability nucleotide sequences. A later analysis calculated a clonal expansion index for each public chain from normalized within-repertoire ranks of inferred template counts. Generation probabilities in a later analysis came from a VDJ recombination model fitted to out-of-frame rearrangements, and those results were checked against IGoR. In a later analysis, hypergeometric tests were used to score TCR-TCR, TCR-HLA and TCR-CMV co-occurrence, with a repertoire-size bias correction applied to TCR pairs. A later analysis estimated false discovery rates by permuting HLA or CMV assignments 20 times. In a later analysis, co-occurring TCRs were grouped with DBSCAN, and TCRdist sequence similarity was added when clustering was performed within HLA-allele-positive subsets. For co-occurrence clustering, repertoires with fewer than 30,000 or more than 120,000 public chains were excluded, along with five repertoires with anomalous nucleotide sharing. TCRdb holds this immuneACCESS table with in-frame rearrangements only. Some clones are missing; in checked studies, unresolved V genes explain under half, and the rest has no known cause. Clone size and the V and J calls come from that table; the DNA yielded D and trimming. The sample table holds about 45,000 clones, of which 51% were seen once. The ten largest account for under 6.5% of the sample.

CDR1 LGHNA and CDR2 YSLEER are derived from the germline V gene. Its CDR3 holds 16 amino acids, cysteine through phenylalanine. Just the 48-base CDR3 DNA is kept, in frame starting at base 1. V is pared back by 0 bases and J by 0 bases, with 9 bases lying between the germline termini. The sequencing sample was made of PBMCs. The chain was built from TRBV4-3 and TRBJ2-1; the D gene identity is not certain. The clonotype comes from a man aged 60 to 75 in good health and CMV-seronegative. The bases read TGCGCCAGCAGCCAAGATTGGGCGAGCTCCTACAATGAGCAGTTCTTC. It translates as CASSQDWASSYNEQFF.